The clone carrying this T cell receptor (beta chain) was seen a handful of times. Its antigen is unidentified. The record originates from a study of regulatory T cells in long-lasting Graves disease. General study results and limits: Shared public clonotypes totalled approximately 3,000 in persistent patients, compared with just under 1,000 in new patients. Gene preferences differed: TRBV28, TRBJ1-2, TRBJ2-5 in persistent cases.

Stated time point: persistent/refractory GD, antithyroid drugs over 5 years with positive TRAb. Preparation of the TCR library used RNA extracted from PBMCs. The length of the CDR3 is 11 residues. Germline loops: CDR1 GTSNPN, CDR2 SVGIG (reference sequence). Between the trimmed V and J ends, which lost 4 bases and 6 bases, there was a span of 9 bases. According to the study, TCR beta libraries were built with iRepertoire HTBI primers and CDR3-region Arm-PCR. TCRdb reanalysed the multiplex PCR reads using MiXCR and keeps one entry per CDR3 protein. The table includes 400,000 to 500,000 distinct CDR3 sequences, approximately 23% detected once.

The sequences come from peripheral blood mononuclear cells (PBMCs), collected when the disease was refractory, from a patient treated with antithyroid drugs. The gene calls are TRBV30 and TRBJ1-1; no reliable D call. The source of this sequence is a female donor with Graves disease. The CDR3 sequence: CAWIDLAEAFF. The CDR3 nucleotides are TGTGCCTGGATAGACCTTGCTGAAGCTTTCTTT.